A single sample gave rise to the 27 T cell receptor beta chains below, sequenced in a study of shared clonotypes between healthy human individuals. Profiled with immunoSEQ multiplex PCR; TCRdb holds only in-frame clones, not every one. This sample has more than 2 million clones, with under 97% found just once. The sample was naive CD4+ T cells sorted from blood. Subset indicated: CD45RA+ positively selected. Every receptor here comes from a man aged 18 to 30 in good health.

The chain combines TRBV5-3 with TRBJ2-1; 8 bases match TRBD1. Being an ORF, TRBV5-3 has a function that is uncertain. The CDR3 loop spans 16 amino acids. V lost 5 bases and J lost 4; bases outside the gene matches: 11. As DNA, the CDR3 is TGTGCCAGAAGTCCTTCTACAGGGGGAACTTACAATGAGCAGTTCTTC. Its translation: CARSPSTGGTYNEQFF.

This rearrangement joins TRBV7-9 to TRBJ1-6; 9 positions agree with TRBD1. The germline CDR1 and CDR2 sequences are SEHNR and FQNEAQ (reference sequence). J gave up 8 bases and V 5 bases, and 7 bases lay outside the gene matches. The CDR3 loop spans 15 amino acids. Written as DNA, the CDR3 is TGTGCCAGCAGCAGAGCCGGGACAGGGTATTCACCCCTCCACTTT. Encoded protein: CASSRAGTGYSPLHF. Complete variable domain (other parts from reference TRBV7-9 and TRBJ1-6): DTGVSQNPRHKITKRGQNVTFRCDPISEHNRLYWYRQTLGQGPEFLTYFQNEAQLEKSRLLSDRFSAERPKGSFSTLEIQRTEQGDSAMYLCASSRAGTGYSPLHFGNGTRLTVT.

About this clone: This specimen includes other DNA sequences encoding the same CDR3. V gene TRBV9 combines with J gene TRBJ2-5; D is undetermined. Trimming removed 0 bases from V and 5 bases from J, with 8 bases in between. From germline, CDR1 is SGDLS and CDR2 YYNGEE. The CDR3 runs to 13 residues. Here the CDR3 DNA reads TGTGCCAGCAGCGTAGACCTCGGGGAGACCCAGTACTTC. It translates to CASSVDLGETQYF.

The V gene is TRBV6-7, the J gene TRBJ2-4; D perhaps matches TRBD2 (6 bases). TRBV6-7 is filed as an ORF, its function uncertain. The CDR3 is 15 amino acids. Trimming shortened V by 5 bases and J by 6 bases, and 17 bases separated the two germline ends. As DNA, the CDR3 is TGTGCCAGCAGTCCCAGACTAGAATTTGGAAACATTCAGTACTTC. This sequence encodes CASSPRLEFGNIQYF.

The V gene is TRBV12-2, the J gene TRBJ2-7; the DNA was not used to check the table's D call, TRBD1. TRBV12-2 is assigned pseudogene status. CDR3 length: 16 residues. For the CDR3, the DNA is TGTGCAAGTCGCTCCCCCTGCCCAAAGACAGCCTACGAGCAGTACTTC. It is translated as CASRSPCPKTAYEQYF.

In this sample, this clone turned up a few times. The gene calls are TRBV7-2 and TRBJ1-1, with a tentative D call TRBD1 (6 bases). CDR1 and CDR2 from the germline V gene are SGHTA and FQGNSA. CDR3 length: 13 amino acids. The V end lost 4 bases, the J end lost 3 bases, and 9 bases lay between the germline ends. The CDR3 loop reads CASSSTGYTEAFF. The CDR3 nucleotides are TGTGCCAGCAGCTCGACAGGATACACTGAAGCTTTCTTT.

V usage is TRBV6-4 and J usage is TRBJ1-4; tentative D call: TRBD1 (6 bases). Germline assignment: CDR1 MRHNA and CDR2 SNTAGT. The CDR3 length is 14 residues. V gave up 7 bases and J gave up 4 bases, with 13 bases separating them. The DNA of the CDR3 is TGTGCCAGCACCCGGACAGAAATTAATGAAAAACTGTTTTTT. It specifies CASTRTEINEKLFF.

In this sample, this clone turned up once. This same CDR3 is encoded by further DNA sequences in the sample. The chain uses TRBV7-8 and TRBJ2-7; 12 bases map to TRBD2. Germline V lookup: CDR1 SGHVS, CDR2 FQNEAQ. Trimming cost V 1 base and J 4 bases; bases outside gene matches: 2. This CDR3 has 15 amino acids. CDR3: CASSLGLAGGYEQYF. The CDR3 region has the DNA TGTGCCAGCAGCTTAGGTCTAGCGGGAGGGTACGAGCAGTACTTC. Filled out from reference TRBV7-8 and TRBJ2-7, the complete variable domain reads GAGVSQSPRYKVAKRGQDVALRCDPISGHVSLFWYQQALGQGPEFLTYFQNEAQLDKSGLPSDRFFAERPEGSVSTLKIQRTQQEDSAVYLCASSLGLAGGYEQYFGPGTRLTVT.

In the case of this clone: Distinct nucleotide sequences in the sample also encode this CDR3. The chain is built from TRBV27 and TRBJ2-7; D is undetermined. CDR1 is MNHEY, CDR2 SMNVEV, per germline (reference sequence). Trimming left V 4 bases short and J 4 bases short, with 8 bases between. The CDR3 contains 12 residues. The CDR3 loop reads CASSSVGYEQYF. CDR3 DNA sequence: TGTGCCAGCAGTTCGGTTGGGTACGAGCAGTACTTC.

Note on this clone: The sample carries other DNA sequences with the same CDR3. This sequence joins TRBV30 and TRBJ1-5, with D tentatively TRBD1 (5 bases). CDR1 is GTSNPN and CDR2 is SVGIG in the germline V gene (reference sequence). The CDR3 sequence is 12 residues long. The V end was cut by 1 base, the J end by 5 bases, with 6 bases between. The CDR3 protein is CAWSGGDQPQHF. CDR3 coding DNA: TGTGCCTGGAGTGGGGGGGATCAGCCCCAGCATTTT. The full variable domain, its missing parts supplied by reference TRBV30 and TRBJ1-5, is SQTIHQWPATLVQPVGSPLSLECTVEGTSNPNLYWYRQAAGRGLQLLFYSVGIGQISSEVPQNLSASRPQDRQFILSSKKLLLSDSGFYLCAWSGGDQPQHFGDGTRLSIL.

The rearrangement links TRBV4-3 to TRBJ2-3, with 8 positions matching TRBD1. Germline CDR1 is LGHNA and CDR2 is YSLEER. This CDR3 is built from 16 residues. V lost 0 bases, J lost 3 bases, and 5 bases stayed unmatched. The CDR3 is CASSQDSNRGTDTQYF. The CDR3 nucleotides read TGCGCCAGCAGCCAAGATAGTAACAGGGGGACAGATACGCAGTATTTT.

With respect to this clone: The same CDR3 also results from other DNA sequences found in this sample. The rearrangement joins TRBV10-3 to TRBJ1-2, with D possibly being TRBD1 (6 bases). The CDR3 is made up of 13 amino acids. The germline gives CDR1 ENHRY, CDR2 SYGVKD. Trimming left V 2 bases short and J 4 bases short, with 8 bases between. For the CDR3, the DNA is TGTGCCATCAGTGAGGAAGGGGGCTATGGCTACACCTTC. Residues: CAISEEGGYGYTF.

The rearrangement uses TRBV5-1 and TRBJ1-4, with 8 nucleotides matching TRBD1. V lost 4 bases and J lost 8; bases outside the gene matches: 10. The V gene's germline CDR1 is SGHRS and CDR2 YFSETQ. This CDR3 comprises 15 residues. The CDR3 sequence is CASSLGTGQIEKLFF. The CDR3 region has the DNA TGCGCCAGCAGCCTCGGGACAGGACAAATCGAAAAACTGTTTTTT.

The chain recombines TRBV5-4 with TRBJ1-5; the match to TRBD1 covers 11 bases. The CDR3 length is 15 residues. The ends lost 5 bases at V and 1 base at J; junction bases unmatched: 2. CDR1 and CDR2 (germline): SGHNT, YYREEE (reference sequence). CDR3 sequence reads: CASRGTGGSNQPQHF. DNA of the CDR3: TGTGCCAGCAGGGGGACAGGGGGAAGCAATCAGCCCCAGCATTTT.

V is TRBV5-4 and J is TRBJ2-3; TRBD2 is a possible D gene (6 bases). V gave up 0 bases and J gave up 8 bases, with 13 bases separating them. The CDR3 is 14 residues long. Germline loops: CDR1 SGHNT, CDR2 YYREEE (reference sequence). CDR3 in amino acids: CASSLEAGGSTQYF. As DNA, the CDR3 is TGTGCCAGCAGCTTGGAAGCGGGTGGGTCTACGCAGTATTTT.

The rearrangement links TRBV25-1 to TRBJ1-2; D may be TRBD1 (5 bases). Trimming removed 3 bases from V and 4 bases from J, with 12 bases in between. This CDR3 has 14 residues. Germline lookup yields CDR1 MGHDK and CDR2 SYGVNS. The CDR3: CASSDPGLLYGYTF. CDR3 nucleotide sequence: TGTGCCAGCAGTGACCCGGGACTGCTCTATGGCTACACCTTC.

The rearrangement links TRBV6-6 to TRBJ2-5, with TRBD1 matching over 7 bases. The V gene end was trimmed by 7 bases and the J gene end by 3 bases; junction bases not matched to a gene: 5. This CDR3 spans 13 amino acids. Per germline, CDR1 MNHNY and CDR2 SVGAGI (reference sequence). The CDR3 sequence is CASTRTGEETQYF. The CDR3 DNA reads TGTGCCAGCACCCGGACAGGAGAAGAGACCCAGTACTTC.

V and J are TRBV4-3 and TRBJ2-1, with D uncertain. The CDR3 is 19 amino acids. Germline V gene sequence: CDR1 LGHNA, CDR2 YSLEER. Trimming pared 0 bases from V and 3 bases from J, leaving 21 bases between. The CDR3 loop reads CASSQDGPLGGPGYNEQFF. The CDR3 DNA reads TGCGCCAGCAGCCAAGATGGTCCACTTGGTGGCCCTGGCTACAATGAGCAGTTCTTC.

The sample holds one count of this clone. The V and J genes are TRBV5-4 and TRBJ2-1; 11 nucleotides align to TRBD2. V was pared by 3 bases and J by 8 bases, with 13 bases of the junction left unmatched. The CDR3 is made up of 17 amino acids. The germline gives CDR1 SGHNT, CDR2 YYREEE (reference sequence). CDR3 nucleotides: TGTGCCAGCAGCTCAGATAGCGGGAGGGGTACATGGGATGAGCAGTTCTTC. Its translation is CASSSDSGRGTWDEQFF.

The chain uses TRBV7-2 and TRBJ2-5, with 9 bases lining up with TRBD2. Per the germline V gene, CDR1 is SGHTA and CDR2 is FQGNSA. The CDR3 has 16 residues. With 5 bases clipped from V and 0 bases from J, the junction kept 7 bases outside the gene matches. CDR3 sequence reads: CASSLGLARYQETQYF. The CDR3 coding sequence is TGTGCCAGCAGCCTAGGACTAGCGAGGTACCAAGAGACCCAGTACTTC.

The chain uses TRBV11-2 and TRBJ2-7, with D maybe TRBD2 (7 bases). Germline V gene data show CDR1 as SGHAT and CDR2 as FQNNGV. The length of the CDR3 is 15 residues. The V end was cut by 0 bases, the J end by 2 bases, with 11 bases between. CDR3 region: CASSLEWGGPYEQYF. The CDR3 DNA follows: TGTGCCAGCAGCTTAGAGTGGGGGGGCCCCTACGAGCAGTACTTC.

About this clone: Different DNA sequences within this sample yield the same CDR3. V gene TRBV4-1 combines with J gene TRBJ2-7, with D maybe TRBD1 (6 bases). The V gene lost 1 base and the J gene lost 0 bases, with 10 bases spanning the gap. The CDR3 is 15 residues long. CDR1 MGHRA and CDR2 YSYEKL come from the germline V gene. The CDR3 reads CASSQGGGYSYEQYF. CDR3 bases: TGCGCCAGCAGCCAAGGAGGGGGTTACTCCTACGAGCAGTACTTC.

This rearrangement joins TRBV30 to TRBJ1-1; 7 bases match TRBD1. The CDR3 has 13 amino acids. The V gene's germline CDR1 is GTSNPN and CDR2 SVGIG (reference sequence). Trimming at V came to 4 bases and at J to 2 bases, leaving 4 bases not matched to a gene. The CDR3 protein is CAWNRDSNTEAFF. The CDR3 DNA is TGTGCCTGGAATAGGGACAGCAACACTGAAGCTTTCTTT.

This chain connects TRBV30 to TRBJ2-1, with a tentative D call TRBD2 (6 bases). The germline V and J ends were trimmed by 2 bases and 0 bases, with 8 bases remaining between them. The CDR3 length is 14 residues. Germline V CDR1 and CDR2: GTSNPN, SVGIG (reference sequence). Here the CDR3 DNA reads TGTGCCTGGAGTAGCGGGTACTCCTACAATGAGCAGTTCTTC. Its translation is CAWSSGYSYNEQFF.

CDR3 in DNA: TGTGCCAGCAGTGAGGGAAGGTATGGCTACACCTTC. Translation: CASSEGRYGYTF. This sequence joins TRBV28 and TRBJ1-2; D not certain. V lost 5 bases and J lost 5, with 9 bases in between. The CDR3 runs to 12 residues. Germline CDR1 MDHEN, CDR2 SYDVKM.

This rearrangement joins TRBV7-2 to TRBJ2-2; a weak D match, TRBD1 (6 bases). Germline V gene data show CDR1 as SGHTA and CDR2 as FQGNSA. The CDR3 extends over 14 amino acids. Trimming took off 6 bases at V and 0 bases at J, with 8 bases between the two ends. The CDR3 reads CASRQGSNTGELFF. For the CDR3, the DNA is TGTGCCAGCAGGCAGGGGTCGAACACCGGGGAGCTGTTTTTT.

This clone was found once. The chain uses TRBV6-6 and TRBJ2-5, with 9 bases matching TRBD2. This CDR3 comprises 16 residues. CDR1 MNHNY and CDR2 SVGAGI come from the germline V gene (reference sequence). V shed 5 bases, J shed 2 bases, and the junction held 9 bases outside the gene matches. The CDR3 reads CASSSGGLALQETQYF. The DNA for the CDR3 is TGTGCCAGCAGTAGCGGGGGGTTGGCTCTGCAAGAGACCCAGTACTTC.